This T cell receptor beta chain was found in a study of metastatic and nonmetastatic thyroid tumors. Germline V lookup: CDR1 DFQATT, CDR2 SNEGSKA (reference sequence). The CDR3 extends over 15 amino acids. V shed 1 base and J shed 3 bases, with 12 bases lying between them. Using MiXCR, TCRdb re-called clones from the PCR reads. The repertoire holds about 16,000 clones, with about 33% as singletons. This clone is medium-sized within its sample. Every patient was untreated before thyroid surgery. The rearrangement links TRBV20-1 to TRBJ2-2, with D tentatively TRBD1 or TRBD2 (6 bases each). The origin of this receptor is a male donor with papillary thyroid cancer or a benign thyroid nodule (not recorded which). Some clones in this sample may be carry-over from other donors' samples. The sample taken for sequencing was tumor tissue. The CDR3 loop reads CSARAGGRDTGELFF. The CDR3 nucleotides are TGCAGTGCTAGAGCCGGGGGCAGGGACACCGGGGAGCTGTTTTTT.